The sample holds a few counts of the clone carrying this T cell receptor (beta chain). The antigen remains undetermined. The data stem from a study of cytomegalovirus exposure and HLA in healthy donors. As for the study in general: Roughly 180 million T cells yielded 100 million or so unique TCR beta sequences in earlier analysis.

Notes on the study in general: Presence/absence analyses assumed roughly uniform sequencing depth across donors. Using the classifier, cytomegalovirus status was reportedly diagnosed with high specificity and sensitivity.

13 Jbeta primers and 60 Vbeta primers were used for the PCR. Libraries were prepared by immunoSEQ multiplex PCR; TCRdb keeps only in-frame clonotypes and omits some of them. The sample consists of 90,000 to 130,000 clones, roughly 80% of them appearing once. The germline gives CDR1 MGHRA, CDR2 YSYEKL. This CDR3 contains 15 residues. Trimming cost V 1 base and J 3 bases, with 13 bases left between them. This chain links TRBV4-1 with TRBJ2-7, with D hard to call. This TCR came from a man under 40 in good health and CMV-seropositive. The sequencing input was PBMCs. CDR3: CASSQVYGEGYEQYV. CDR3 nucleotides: TGCGCCAGCAGCCAAGTATATGGAGAAGGCTACGAGCAGTACGTC.